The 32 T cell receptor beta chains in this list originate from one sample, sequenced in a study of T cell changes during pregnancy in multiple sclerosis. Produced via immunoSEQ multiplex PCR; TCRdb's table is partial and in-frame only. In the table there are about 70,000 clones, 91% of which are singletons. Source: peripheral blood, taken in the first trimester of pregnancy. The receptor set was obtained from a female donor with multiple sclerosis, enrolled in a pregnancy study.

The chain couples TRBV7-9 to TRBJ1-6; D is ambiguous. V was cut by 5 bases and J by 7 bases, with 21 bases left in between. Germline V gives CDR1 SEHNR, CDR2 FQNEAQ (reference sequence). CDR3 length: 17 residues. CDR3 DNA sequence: TGTGCCAGCAGCCCCCCGATCGAGAGGAACTACAATTCACCCCTCCACTTT. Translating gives CASSPPIERNYNSPLHF. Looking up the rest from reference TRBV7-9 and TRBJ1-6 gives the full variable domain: DTGVSQNPRHKITKRGQNVTFRCDPISEHNRLYWYRQTLGQGPEFLTYFQNEAQLEKSRLLSDRFSAERPKGSFSTLEIQRTEQGDSAMYLCASSPPIERNYNSPLHFGNGTRLTVT.

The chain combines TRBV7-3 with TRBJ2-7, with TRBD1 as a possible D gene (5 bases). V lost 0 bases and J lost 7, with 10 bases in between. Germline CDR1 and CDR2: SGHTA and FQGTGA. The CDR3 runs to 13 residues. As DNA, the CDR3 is TGTGCCAGCAGCTTAACGTCAGGGTATGAGCAGTACTTC. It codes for CASSLTSGYEQYF. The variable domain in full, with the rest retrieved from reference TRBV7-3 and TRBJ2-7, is GAGVSQTPSNKVTEKGKYVELRCDPISGHTALYWYRQSLGQGPEFLIYFQGTGAADDSGLPNDRFFAVRPEGSVSTLKIQRTERGDSAVYLCASSLTSGYEQYFGPGTRLTVT.

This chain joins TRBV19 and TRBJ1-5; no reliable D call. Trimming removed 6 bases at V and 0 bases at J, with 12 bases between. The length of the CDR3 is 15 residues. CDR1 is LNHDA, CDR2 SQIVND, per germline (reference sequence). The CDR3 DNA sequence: TGTGCCAGTAGCCGAGGGAAAAATAGCAATCAGCCCCAGCATTTT. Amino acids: CASSRGKNSNQPQHF.

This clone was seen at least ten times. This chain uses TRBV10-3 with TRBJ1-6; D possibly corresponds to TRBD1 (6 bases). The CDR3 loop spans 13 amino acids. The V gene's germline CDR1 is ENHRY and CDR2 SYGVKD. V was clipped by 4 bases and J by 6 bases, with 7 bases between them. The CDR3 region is CAISVGANSPLHF. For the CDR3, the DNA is TGTGCCATCAGTGTGGGGGCTAATTCACCCCTCCACTTT.

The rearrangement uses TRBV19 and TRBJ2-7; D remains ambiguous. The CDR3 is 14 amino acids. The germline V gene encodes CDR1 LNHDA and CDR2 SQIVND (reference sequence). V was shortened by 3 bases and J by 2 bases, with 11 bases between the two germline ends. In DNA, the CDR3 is TGTGCCAGTAGTATGACGGGTGCTACCTACGAGCAGTACTTC. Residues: CASSMTGATYEQYF.

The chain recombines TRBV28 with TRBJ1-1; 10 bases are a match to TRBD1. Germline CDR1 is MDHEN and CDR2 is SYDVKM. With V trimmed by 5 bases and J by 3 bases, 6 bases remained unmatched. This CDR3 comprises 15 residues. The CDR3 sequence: CASSTPGTGDTEAFF. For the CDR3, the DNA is TGTGCCAGCAGTACACCCGGGACAGGGGACACTGAAGCTTTCTTT. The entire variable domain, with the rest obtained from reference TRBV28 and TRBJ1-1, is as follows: DVKVTQSSRYLVKRTGEKVFLECVQDMDHENMFWYRQDPGLGLRLIYFSYDVKMKEKGDIPEGYSVSREKKERFSLILESASTNQTSMYLCASSTPGTGDTEAFFGQGTRLTVV.

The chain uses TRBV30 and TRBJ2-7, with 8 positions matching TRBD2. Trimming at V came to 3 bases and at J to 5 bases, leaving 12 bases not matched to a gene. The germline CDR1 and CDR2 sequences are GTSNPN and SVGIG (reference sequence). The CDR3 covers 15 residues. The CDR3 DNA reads TGTGCCTGGAGCCCCGAATCCTTTAGCGGGAACGAGCAGTACTTC. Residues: CAWSPESFSGNEQYF.

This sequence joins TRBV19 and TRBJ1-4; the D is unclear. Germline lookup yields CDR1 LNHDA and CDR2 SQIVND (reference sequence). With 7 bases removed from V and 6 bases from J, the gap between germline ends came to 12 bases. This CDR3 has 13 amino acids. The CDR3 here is CASTAESDEKLFF. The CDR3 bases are TGTGCCAGTACTGCCGAATCGGATGAAAAACTGTTTTTT.

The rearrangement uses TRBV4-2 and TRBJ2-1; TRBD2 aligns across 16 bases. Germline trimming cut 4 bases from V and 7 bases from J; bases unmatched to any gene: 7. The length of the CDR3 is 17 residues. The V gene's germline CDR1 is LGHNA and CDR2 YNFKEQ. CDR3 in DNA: TGTGCCAGCAGCCGAGGGACTAGCGGGGGGGCAGGTAATGAGCAGTTCTTC. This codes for CASSRGTSGGAGNEQFF.

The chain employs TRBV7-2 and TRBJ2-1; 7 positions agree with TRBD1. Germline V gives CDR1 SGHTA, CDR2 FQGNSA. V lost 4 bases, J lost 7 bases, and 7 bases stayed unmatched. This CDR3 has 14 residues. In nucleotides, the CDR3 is TGTGCCAGCAGCTCGAGGGGGCCTACTAATGAGCAGTTCTTC. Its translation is CASSSRGPTNEQFF.

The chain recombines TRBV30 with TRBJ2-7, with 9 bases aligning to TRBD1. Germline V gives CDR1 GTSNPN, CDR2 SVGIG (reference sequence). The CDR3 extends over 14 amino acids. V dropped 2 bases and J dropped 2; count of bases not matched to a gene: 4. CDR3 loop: CAWSKGQGTYEQYF. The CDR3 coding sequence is TGTGCCTGGAGTAAGGGACAGGGAACCTACGAGCAGTACTTC.

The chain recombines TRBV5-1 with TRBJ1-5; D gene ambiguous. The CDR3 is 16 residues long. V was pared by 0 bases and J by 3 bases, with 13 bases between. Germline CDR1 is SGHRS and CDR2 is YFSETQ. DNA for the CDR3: TGCGCCAGCAGCTTGGTTCCGGCGGATAACAATCAGCCCCAGCATTTT. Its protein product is CASSLVPADNNQPQHF.

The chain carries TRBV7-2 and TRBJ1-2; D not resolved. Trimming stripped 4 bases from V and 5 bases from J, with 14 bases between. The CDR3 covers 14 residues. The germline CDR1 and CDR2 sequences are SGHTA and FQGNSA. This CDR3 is CASSYSGDGYGYTF. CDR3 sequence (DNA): TGTGCCAGCAGCTATTCCGGGGATGGGTATGGCTACACCTTC.

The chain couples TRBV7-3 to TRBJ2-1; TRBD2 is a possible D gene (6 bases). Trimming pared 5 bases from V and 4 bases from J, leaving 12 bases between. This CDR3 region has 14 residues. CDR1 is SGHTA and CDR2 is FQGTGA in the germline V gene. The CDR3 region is CASSPTSRYNEQFF. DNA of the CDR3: TGTGCCAGCAGCCCGACTAGTCGGTACAATGAGCAGTTCTTC.

CDR3 DNA: TGTGCCAGCTCACCCGGCAGGGGCACAGATACGCAGTATTTT. Translating it yields CASSPGRGTDTQYF. This sequence joins TRBV18 and TRBJ2-3; D is perhaps TRBD1 (5 bases). The CDR3 has 14 residues. The germline V gene encodes CDR1 KGHSH and CDR2 LQKENI. Trimming removed 3 bases at V and 1 base at J, with 8 bases between. The full variable domain, its missing parts supplied by reference TRBV18 and TRBJ2-3, is NAGVMQNPRHLVRRRGQEARLRCSPMKGHSHVYWYRQLPEEGLKFMVYLQKENIIDESGMPKERFSAEFPKEGPSILRIQQVVRGDSAAYFCASSPGRGTDTQYFGPGTRLTVL.

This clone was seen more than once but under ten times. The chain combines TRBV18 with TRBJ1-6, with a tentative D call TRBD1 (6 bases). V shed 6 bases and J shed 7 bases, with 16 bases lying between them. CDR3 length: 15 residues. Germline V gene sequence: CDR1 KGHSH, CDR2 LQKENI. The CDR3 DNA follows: TGTGCCAGCTCCTCTACAGGGAACCCGAATTCACCCCTCCACTTT. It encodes CASSSTGNPNSPLHF.

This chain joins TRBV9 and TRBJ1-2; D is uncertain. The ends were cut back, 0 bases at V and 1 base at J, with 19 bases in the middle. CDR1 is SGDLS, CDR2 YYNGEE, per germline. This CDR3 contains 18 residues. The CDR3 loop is CASSVVTGPRSYNYGYTF. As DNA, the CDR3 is TGTGCCAGCAGCGTAGTGACCGGCCCCAGGTCCTATAACTATGGCTACACCTTC.

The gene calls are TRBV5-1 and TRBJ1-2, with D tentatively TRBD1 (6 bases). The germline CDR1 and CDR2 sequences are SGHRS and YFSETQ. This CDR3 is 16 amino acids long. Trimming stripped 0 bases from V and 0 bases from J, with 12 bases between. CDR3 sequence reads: CASSLGQALANYGYTF. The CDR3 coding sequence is TGCGCCAGCAGCTTGGGACAGGCCTTAGCTAACTATGGCTACACCTTC.

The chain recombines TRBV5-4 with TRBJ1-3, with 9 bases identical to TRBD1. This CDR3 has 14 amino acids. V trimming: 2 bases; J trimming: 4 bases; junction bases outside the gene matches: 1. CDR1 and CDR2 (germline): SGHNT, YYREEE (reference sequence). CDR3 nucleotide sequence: TGTGCCAGCAGCTTCGGACAGGGGGGAAACACCATATATTTT. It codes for CASSFGQGGNTIYF. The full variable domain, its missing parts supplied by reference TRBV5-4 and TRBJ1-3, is ETGVTQSPTHLIKTRGQQVTLRCSSQSGHNTVSWYQQALGQGPQFIFQYYREEENGRGNFPPRFSGLQFPNYSSELNVNALELDDSALYLCASSFGQGGNTIYFGEGSWLTVV.

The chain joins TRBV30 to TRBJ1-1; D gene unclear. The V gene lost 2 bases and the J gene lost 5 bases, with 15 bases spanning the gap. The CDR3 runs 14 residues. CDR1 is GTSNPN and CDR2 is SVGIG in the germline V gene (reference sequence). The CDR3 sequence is CAWSKRRVGTEAFF. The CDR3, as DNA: TGTGCCTGGAGTAAAAGGCGGGTTGGGACTGAAGCTTTCTTT.

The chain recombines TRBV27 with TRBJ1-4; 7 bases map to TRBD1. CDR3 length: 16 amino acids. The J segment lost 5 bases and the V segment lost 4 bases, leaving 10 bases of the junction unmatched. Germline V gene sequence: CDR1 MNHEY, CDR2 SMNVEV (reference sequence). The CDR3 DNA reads TGTGCCAGCAGTTCGGCTCAGGGGGGTCGAAATGAAAAACTGTTTTTT. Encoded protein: CASSSAQGGRNEKLFF.

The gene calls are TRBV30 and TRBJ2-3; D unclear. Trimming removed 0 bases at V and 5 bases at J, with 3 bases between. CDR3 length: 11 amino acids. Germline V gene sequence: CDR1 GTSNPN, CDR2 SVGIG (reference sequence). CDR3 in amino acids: CAWSVQDTQYF. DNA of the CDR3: TGTGCCTGGAGTGTACAAGATACGCAGTATTTT. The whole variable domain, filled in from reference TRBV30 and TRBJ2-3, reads SQTIHQWPATLVQPVGSPLSLECTVEGTSNPNLYWYRQAAGRGLQLLFYSVGIGQISSEVPQNLSASRPQDRQFILSSKKLLLSDSGFYLCAWSVQDTQYFGPGTRLTVL.

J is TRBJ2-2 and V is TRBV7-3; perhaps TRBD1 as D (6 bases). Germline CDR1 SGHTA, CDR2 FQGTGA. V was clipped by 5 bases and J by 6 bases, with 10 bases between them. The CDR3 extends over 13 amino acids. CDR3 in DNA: TGTGCCAGCAGCGTATCAGGGGCCGGGGAGCTGTTTTTT. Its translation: CASSVSGAGELFF.

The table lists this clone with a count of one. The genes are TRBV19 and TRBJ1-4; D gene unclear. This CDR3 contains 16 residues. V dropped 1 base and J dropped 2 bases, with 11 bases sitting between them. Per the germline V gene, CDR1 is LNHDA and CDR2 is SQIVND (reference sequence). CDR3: CASSIGQALTNEKLFF. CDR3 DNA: TGTGCCAGTAGTATAGGTCAGGCCTTGACTAATGAAAAACTGTTTTTT.

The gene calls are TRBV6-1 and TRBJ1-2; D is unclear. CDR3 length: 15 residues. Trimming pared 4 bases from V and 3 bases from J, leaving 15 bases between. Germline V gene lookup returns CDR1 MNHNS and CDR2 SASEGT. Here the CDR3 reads CASSGPSRDDYGYTF. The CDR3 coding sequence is TGTGCCAGCAGTGGTCCCTCGAGGGATGACTATGGCTACACCTTC.

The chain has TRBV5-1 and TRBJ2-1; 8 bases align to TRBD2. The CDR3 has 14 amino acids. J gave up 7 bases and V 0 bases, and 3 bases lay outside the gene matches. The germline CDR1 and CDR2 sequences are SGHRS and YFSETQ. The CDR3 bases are TGCGCCAGCAGCTTGGCGGGGGGGCATAATGAGCAGTTCTTC. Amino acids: CASSLAGGHNEQFF.

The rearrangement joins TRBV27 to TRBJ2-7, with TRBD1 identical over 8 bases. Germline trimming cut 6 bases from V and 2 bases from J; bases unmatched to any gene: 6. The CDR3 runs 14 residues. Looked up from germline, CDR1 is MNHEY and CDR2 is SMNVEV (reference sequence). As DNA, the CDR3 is TGTGCCAGCAGGGCGACAGGGGTAACCTACGAGCAGTACTTC. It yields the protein CASRATGVTYEQYF.

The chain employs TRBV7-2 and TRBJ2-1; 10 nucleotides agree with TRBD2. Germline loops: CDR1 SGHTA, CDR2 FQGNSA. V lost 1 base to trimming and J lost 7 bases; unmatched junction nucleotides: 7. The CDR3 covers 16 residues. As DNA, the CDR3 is TGTGCCAGCAGCTTAGAGGGAGGACTAGCGGCGAATGAGCAGTTCTTC. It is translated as CASSLEGGLAANEQFF.

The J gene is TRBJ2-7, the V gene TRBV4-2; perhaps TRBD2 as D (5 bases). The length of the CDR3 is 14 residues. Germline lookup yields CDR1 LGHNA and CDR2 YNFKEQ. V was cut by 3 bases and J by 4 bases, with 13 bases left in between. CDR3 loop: CASSQVGSGYEQYF. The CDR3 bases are TGTGCCAGCAGCCAGGTGGGGAGCGGATACGAGCAGTACTTC.

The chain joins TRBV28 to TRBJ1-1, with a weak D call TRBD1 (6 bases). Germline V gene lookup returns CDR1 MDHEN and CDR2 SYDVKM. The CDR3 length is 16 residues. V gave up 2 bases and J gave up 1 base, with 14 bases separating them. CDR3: CASSLAQGPRNTEAFF. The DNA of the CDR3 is TGTGCCAGCAGTTTAGCACAGGGTCCGAGGAACACTGAAGCTTTCTTT.

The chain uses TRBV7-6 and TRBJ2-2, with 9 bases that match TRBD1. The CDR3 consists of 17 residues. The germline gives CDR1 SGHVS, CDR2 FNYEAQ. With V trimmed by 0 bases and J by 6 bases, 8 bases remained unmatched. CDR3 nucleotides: TGTGCCAGCAGCTTAGCAACCGGGACAGGGAAGTCCGGGGAGCTGTTTTTT. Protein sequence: CASSLATGTGKSGELFF.

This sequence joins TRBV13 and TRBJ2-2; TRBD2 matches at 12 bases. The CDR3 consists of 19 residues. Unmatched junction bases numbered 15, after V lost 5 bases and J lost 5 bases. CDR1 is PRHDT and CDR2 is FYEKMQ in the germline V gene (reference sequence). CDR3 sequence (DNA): TGTGCCAGCAGCAGTCTTCAGACTAGCGGGAGAGGAGGGACCGGGGAGCTGTTTTTT. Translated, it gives CASSSLQTSGRGGTGELFF.